These 32 T cell receptor beta chains came from one sample sequenced in a study of metastatic and nonmetastatic thyroid tumors. None of the patients had undergone any treatment ahead of thyroid surgery. TCRdb re-called the PCR reads with MiXCR. The sample records roughly 18,000 clones, roughly 27% being singletons. The sequenced sample was tumor tissue. The receptors stem from a male donor with papillary thyroid cancer or a benign thyroid nodule (not recorded which). Some clones in this sample may be carry-over from other donors' samples.

The genes are TRBV30 and TRBJ1-1; maybe TRBD1 (5 bases). Germline CDR1 and CDR2: GTSNPN and SVGIG (reference sequence). The length of the CDR3 is 14 residues. V lost 1 base and J 6 bases, leaving 15 bases between the germline ends. CDR3 nucleotides: TGTGCCTGGAGTGGCAGCAGGGAGTACCCTGAAGCTTTCTTT. Translated: CAWSGSREYPEAFF.

This clone is medium-sized (0.01 to 0.1%). The CDR3: CASSNSGVGGISEQYF. The CDR3 DNA reads TGTGCCAGCAGTAATAGCGGAGTCGGGGGTATTTCCGAGCAGTACTTC. The chain joins TRBV6-1 to TRBJ2-7; D may be TRBD2 (6 bases). The CDR3 is 16 amino acids. V was pared by 5 bases and J by 6 bases, with 23 bases between. Germline V lookup: CDR1 MNHNS, CDR2 SASEGT.

The V and J genes are TRBV4-3 and TRBJ2-3; D is uncertain. V was shortened by 0 bases and J by 5 bases, with 3 bases between the two germline ends. Germline CDR1 reads LGHNA; CDR2 reads YSLEER. The CDR3 totals 12 residues. For the CDR3, the DNA is TGCGCCAGCAGCCAAGAGGGAGATACGCAGTATTTT. This encodes CASSQEGDTQYF.

Only a few counts were recorded for this clone. The V call is TRBV24-1, the J call TRBJ2-7; a possible D gene is TRBD1 (7 bases). Germline V gene sequence: CDR1 KGHDR, CDR2 SFDVKD. The CDR3 consists of 14 residues. The germline V and J ends were trimmed by 2 bases and 7 bases, with 14 bases remaining between them. The chain's CDR3 is CATSDSSGGYEQYF. The CDR3, as DNA: TGTGCCACCAGTGATTCCTCAGGGGGGTATGAGCAGTACTTC.

This clone was counted only a few times. Given a much more abundant clone one base away, this may be a read error. This sample also contains other DNA sequences that code for the same CDR3. The rearrangement links TRBV7-3 to TRBJ2-2; weak D call: TRBD2 (6 bases). The CDR3 is 14 amino acids. Trimming cost V 0 bases and J 6 bases, with 8 bases left between them. CDR1 and CDR2 from the germline V gene are SGHTA and FQGTGA. CDR3 coding DNA: TGTGCCAGCAGCTTAACCGGGGAGGCCGGGGAGCTGTTTTTT. It translates to CASSLTGEAGELFF.

The CDR3 region is CAIRSGTESYEQYF. The CDR3 nucleotides are TGTGCCATCAGATCCGGGACGGAATCCTACGAGCAGTACTTC. This chain connects TRBV10-3 to TRBJ2-7; either TRBD1 or TRBD2 may supply D (5 bases each). Germline V lookup: CDR1 ENHRY, CDR2 SYGVKD. V dropped 6 bases and J dropped 1 base, with 13 bases sitting between them. The CDR3 consists of 14 residues.

The J gene is TRBJ1-1, the V gene TRBV2; no firm D call. Germline V gene sequence: CDR1 SNHLY, CDR2 FYNNEI. V was cut by 6 bases and J by 1 base, with 9 bases left in between. The CDR3 is 13 residues long. CDR3 nucleotide sequence: TGTGCCAGCAGCGTCTCGGAGAACACTGAAGCTTTCTTT. Residues: CASSVSENTEAFF.

This clone has a handful of counts. The V gene is TRBV28, the J gene TRBJ2-1; D not resolved. Germline CDR1 reads MDHEN; CDR2 reads SYDVKM. This CDR3 spans 17 amino acids. With 2 bases removed from V and 3 bases from J, the gap between germline ends came to 17 bases. CDR3 coding DNA: TGTGCCAGCAGTTTAAAGGAGAACATAATTCTCTACAATGAGCAGTTCTTC. Amino acids: CASSLKENIILYNEQFF. The full variable domain, its missing parts supplied by reference TRBV28 and TRBJ2-1, is DVKVTQSSRYLVKRTGEKVFLECVQDMDHENMFWYRQDPGLGLRLIYFSYDVKMKEKGDIPEGYSVSREKKERFSLILESASTNQTSMYLCASSLKENIILYNEQFFGPGTRLTVL.

This clone was observed a few times. The chain joins TRBV11-3 to TRBJ2-7; tentative D call: TRBD2 (6 bases). Between the trimmed V and J ends, which lost 5 bases and 3 bases, there was a span of 11 bases. The germline gives CDR1 SGHNT, CDR2 YENEEA. The CDR3 loop spans 13 amino acids. The CDR3 loop reads CASSLAGSYEQYF. The CDR3 DNA follows: TGTGCCAGCAGCCTGGCGGGGAGCTACGAGCAGTACTTC.

Many counts were recorded for this clone. J is TRBJ2-1 and V is TRBV18, with TRBD2 identical over 7 bases. Germline loops: CDR1 KGHSH, CDR2 LQKENI. Trimming took 3 bases from V and 5 from J; bases not matched to a gene: 7. The CDR3 loop spans 15 amino acids. The DNA for the CDR3 is TGTGCCAGCTCACCCTCAGCGGGAATAAACAATGAGCAGTTCTTC. Protein sequence: CASSPSAGINNEQFF.

This clone was observed at least ten times. V is TRBV3-1 and J is TRBJ1-2, with D possibly matching TRBD1 (5 bases). The CDR3 sequence is 15 residues long. Trimming left V 3 bases short and J 1 base short, with 12 bases between. Germline assignment: CDR1 LGHDT and CDR2 YNNKEL (reference sequence). CDR3 nucleotides: TGTGCCAGCAGCCATCGATTGACAGATAACTATGGCTACACCTTC. Its translation is CASSHRLTDNYGYTF.

The genes are TRBV7-3 and TRBJ2-2; D is undetermined. CDR1 and CDR2 from the germline V gene are SGHTA and FQGTGA. V was clipped by 3 bases and J by 0 bases, with 5 bases between them. The CDR3 spans 14 residues. The CDR3 DNA reads TGTGCCAGCAGCTTCAATGCGAACACCGGGGAGCTGTTTTTT. This gives the protein CASSFNANTGELFF.

This clone is termed medium-sized (0.01 to 0.1%). V gene TRBV27 combines with J gene TRBJ2-7; 10 bases line up with TRBD1. The J segment lost 2 bases and the V segment lost 5 bases, leaving 6 bases of the junction unmatched. Germline V gene data show CDR1 as MNHEY and CDR2 as SMNVEV (reference sequence). This CDR3 contains 15 residues. The CDR3: CASSKGQGVTYEQYF. The CDR3 DNA sequence: TGTGCCAGCAGTAAAGGACAGGGGGTAACCTACGAGCAGTACTTC.

The gene calls are TRBV7-8 and TRBJ1-5; tentative D call: TRBD1 (6 bases). This CDR3 region has 15 residues. V lost 1 base and J 5 bases, leaving 12 bases between the germline ends. Per germline, CDR1 SGHVS and CDR2 FQNEAQ. CDR3 protein: CASSLGTGTYQPQHF. The CDR3 DNA sequence: TGTGCCAGCAGCTTAGGTACAGGGACATATCAGCCCCAGCATTTT.

This clone has ten or more counts. The chain has TRBV30 and TRBJ1-1; no definite D call. The CDR3 consists of 13 residues. Deletions cut 4 bases from V and 1 base from J, with 10 bases between. Germline V gene sequence: CDR1 GTSNPN, CDR2 SVGIG (reference sequence). The CDR3 here is CAWNPGGNTEAFF. CDR3 sequence (DNA): TGTGCCTGGAATCCGGGAGGGAACACTGAAGCTTTCTTT.

This clone was observed a few times. The J gene is TRBJ1-6, the V gene TRBV28; D remains ambiguous. CDR1 is MDHEN, CDR2 SYDVKM, per germline. The CDR3 contains 16 residues. The V and J ends lost 2 bases and 7 bases respectively, with 15 bases between them. The CDR3 loop reads CASSLDPGTRNSPLHF. CDR3 nucleotides: TGTGCCAGCAGTTTAGATCCGGGCACCCGGAATTCACCCCTCCACTTT.

The V gene is TRBV11-3, the J gene TRBJ1-1, with a possible D match to TRBD1 (5 bases). Trimming stripped 1 base from V and 6 bases from J, with 9 bases between. The CDR3 is made up of 13 amino acids. Germline CDR1 and CDR2: SGHNT and YENEEA. The CDR3 here is CASSLVPRAEAFF. In nucleotides, the CDR3 is TGTGCCAGCAGCTTAGTGCCCAGGGCTGAAGCTTTCTTT. Full variable domain (remainder filled in from reference TRBV11-3 and TRBJ1-1): EAGVVQSPRYKIIEKKQPVAFWCNPISGHNTLYWYLQNLGQGPELLIRYENEEAVDDSQLPKDRFSAERLKGVDSTLKIQPAELGDSAVYLCASSLVPRAEAFFGQGTRLTVV.

By sample fraction, this clone is medium-sized. This chain joins TRBV4-1 and TRBJ2-3, with no clear D. Germline CDR1 and CDR2: MGHRA and YSYEKL. Trimming took off 1 base at V and 3 bases at J, with 8 bases between the two ends. The CDR3 sequence is 14 residues long. The CDR3 loop is CASSQAYATDTQYF. The CDR3 DNA follows: TGCGCCAGCAGCCAAGCTTACGCGACAGATACGCAGTATTTT.

The sample holds many counts of this clone. CDR3 sequence: CASSHGATQYEQYF. Here the CDR3 DNA reads TGTGCCAGCAGCCACGGGGCCACCCAATACGAGCAGTACTTC. The chain carries TRBV3-1 and TRBJ2-7; possibly TRBD1 or TRBD2 for D (5 bases each). The CDR3 is 14 amino acids. The V end was cut by 3 bases, the J end by 4 bases, with 13 bases between. The germline gives CDR1 LGHDT, CDR2 YNNKEL (reference sequence).

This clone was detected many times. CDR3 nucleotides: TGTGCCAGCAGCTTAGAACGGAGTCGGGTGACCCAGTACTTC. Its protein product is CASSLERSRVTQYF. V and J are TRBV11-2 and TRBJ2-5, with D unresolved. Germline V gene lookup returns CDR1 SGHAT and CDR2 FQNNGV. Trimming left V 0 bases short and J 7 bases short, with 12 bases between. The CDR3 spans 14 residues. Supplemented by reference TRBV11-2 and TRBJ2-5, the full variable domain reads EAGVAQSPRYKIIEKRQSVAFWCNPISGHATLYWYQQILGQGPKLLIQFQNNGVVDDSQLPKDRFSAERLKGVDSTLKIQPAKLEDSAVYLCASSLERSRVTQYFGPGTRLLVL.

V gene TRBV7-2 combines with J gene TRBJ1-5; 7 positions match TRBD1. The CDR3 runs 15 residues. V dropped 2 bases and J dropped 4; count of bases not matched to a gene: 5. In germline, CDR1 is SGHTA, CDR2 FQGNSA. CDR3 in amino acids: CASSLRQGGNQPQHF. CDR3 DNA: TGTGCCAGCAGCTTACGCCAGGGGGGAAATCAGCCCCAGCATTTT.

V is TRBV11-2 and J is TRBJ2-7; 10 nucleotides align to TRBD2. J lost 0 bases, V lost 5 bases, and 7 bases had no gene match. The CDR3 contains 16 residues. Germline CDR1 and CDR2: SGHAT and FQNNGV. The CDR3 loop is CASSATSGTISYEQYF. CDR3 coding DNA: TGTGCCAGCAGCGCAACTAGCGGGACGATCTCCTACGAGCAGTACTTC.

This clone was seen a handful of times. This sequence joins TRBV12-3 or TRBV12-4 and TRBJ1-2; 8 positions agree with TRBD1. V trimming: 4 bases; J trimming: 4 bases; junction bases outside the gene matches: 5. CDR3 size: 14 residues. For the CDR3, the DNA is TGTGCCAGCAGTTGGCAGGGGGCTGGCTATGGCTACACCTTC. Translating it yields CASSWQGAGYGYTF.

The chain has TRBV7-7 and TRBJ2-5; D ambiguous. The V gene's germline CDR1 is SSHAT and CDR2 FNYEAQ (reference sequence). V dropped 5 bases and J dropped 5 bases, with 9 bases sitting between them. The CDR3 is 12 amino acids. CDR3 residues: CASSRQGETQYF. CDR3 sequence (DNA): TGTGCCAGCAGCCGGCAAGGGGAGACCCAGTACTTC.

The V and J genes are TRBV3-1 and TRBJ2-3; D gene ambiguous. The V end lost 3 bases, the J end lost 2 bases, and 6 bases lay between the germline ends. The CDR3 has 13 residues. Germline CDR1 and CDR2: LGHDT and YNNKEL (reference sequence). The chain's CDR3 is CASSQGNTDTQYF. CDR3 sequence (DNA): TGTGCCAGCAGCCAGGGGAACACAGATACGCAGTATTTT.

This clone is categorized as medium-sized. CDR3: CASSESRSSYNSPLHF. The CDR3 DNA is TGTGCCAGCAGCGAATCCAGGAGCTCCTATAATTCACCCCTCCACTTT. V gene TRBV7-6 combines with J gene TRBJ1-6; D unclear. Looked up from germline, CDR1 is SGHVS and CDR2 is FNYEAQ. This CDR3 has 16 residues. V was trimmed by 5 bases and J by 0 bases, leaving 11 bases between them.

This clone showed up many times. This chain links TRBV4-2 with TRBJ2-1, with TRBD2 matching 8 bases. V gave up 1 base and J gave up 6 bases; unmatched junction bases: 14. CDR3 length: 18 amino acids. Looked up from germline, CDR1 is LGHNA and CDR2 is YNFKEQ. The CDR3 loop is CASSQASSGRARFNEQFF. The CDR3 bases are TGTGCCAGCAGCCAAGCATCATCCGGGAGGGCCCGATTCAATGAGCAGTTCTTC.

This clone was detected a few times. This may be a read error, as it is one base from a much larger clone. In the same sample, other DNA sequences code for this CDR3. The chain is built from TRBV12-3 or TRBV12-4 and TRBJ1-2; D may be TRBD1 (6 bases). V dropped 5 bases and J dropped 11 bases, with 21 bases sitting between them. The CDR3 consists of 14 residues. CDR3 DNA: TGTGCCAGCAGTATAACAGGGACCCCGGGAGGATACACCTTC. Translating gives CASSITGTPGGYTF.

Comment on this clone: The junction and the germline gene differ at one end; a read error may be behind it. The rearrangement joins TRBV5-1 to TRBJ1-2, with D unclear. The germline CDR1 and CDR2 sequences are SGHRS and YFSETQ. The CDR3 sequence is 13 residues long. CDR3 loop: CASSLVPAEGYNF. CDR3 nucleotides: TGCGCCAGCAGCTTGGTACCGGCGGAGGGCTACAACTTC.

There are many counts of this clone. The gene calls are TRBV9 and TRBJ2-5; 9 bases are shared with TRBD1. The V gene's germline CDR1 is SGDLS and CDR2 YYNGEE. V was clipped by 3 bases and J by 5 bases; unmatched bases: 5. The CDR3 has 14 amino acids. The CDR3 bases are TGTGCCAGCAGCGGGGGGACAGGGATCGAGACCCAGTACTTC. Protein: CASSGGTGIETQYF.

Concerning this clone itself: Relative to the germline gene, one junction end is altered; a read error may explain this. Other nucleotide sequences from this sample produce the same CDR3. This chain joins TRBV20-1 and TRBJ2-1; 8 bases map to TRBD1. CDR1 is DFQATT and CDR2 is SNEGSKA in the germline V gene (reference sequence). This CDR3 contains 15 residues. The DNA for the CDR3 is TGCAGCGCTACGGACAGGGTTCGGGAGTTCGGTGAGCAGTTCTTC. Its protein is CSATDRVREFGEQFF.

The V gene is TRBV5-1, the J gene TRBJ2-5, with a tentative D call TRBD1 (6 bases). Trimming took off 6 bases at V and 2 bases at J, with 14 bases between the two ends. The length of the CDR3 is 14 residues. CDR1 and CDR2 (germline): SGHRS, YFSETQ. CDR3 sequence reads: CASTAGQPQETQYF. The CDR3 region has the DNA TGCGCCAGCACCGCAGGACAGCCTCAAGAGACCCAGTACTTC. The full variable domain, completed using reference TRBV5-1 and TRBJ2-5, is KAGVTQTPRYLIKTRGQQVTLSCSPISGHRSVSWYQQTPGQGLQFLFEYFSETQRNKGNFPGRFSGRQFSNSRSEMNVSTLELGDSALYLCASTAGQPQETQYFGPGTRLLVL.